This passage covers 18 T cell receptor beta chains from one sample sequenced in a study of blood T cell repertoires in COVID-19. Here immunoSEQ multiplex PCR was the method, and the copy in TCRdb shows in-frame clones only, minus some. The sample has hundreds of thousands of clones, about 90% seen once. Material: peripheral blood. The receptors were sampled from a woman aged 50 to 60 who had recovered from COVID-19.

This clone was recorded only once. The V gene is TRBV18, the J gene TRBJ1-2; 7 positions agree with TRBD1. From germline, CDR1 is KGHSH and CDR2 LQKENI. CDR3 length: 15 residues. Germline trimming cut 2 bases from V and 2 bases from J; bases unmatched to any gene: 5. The CDR3 loop reads CASSPTRTGNYGYTF. The CDR3, as DNA: TGTGCCAGCTCACCAACTCGGACAGGCAACTATGGCTACACCTTC.

V gene TRBV7-4 combines with J gene TRBJ2-7, with 8 nucleotides matching TRBD1. The CDR3 loop spans 13 amino acids. V was clipped by 8 bases and J by 5 bases; unmatched bases: 8. CDR1 and CDR2 from the germline V gene are SGHVT and SQSDAQ. CDR3 residues: CASGVTGADEQYF. The CDR3, as DNA: TGTGCCAGCGGAGTGACAGGGGCTGACGAGCAGTACTTC.

The V gene is TRBV11-2, the J gene TRBJ2-1; 8 nucleotides line up with TRBD2. V shed 5 bases, J shed 5 bases, and the junction held 14 bases outside the gene matches. The CDR3 is 17 residues long. Germline CDR1 reads SGHAT; CDR2 reads FQNNGV. CDR3: CASSKQRTGGANNEQFF. DNA for the CDR3: TGTGCCAGCAGCAAACAACGCACCGGGGGGGCGAACAATGAGCAGTTCTTC.

This chain uses TRBV19 with TRBJ1-5; no clear D gene. CDR1 is LNHDA, CDR2 SQIVND, per germline (reference sequence). The CDR3 has 13 amino acids. Trimming pared 8 bases from V and 5 bases from J, leaving 13 bases between. The CDR3 is CASQFGDDQPQHF. The CDR3, as DNA: TGTGCCAGTCAGTTCGGGGATGATCAGCCCCAGCATTTT.

V usage is TRBV3-1 (or the pseudogene TRBV3-2) and J usage is TRBJ2-5; 9 bases line up with TRBD1. V lost 4 bases and J lost 5; bases outside the gene matches: 11. The germline V gene has CDR1 LGHDT and CDR2 YNNKEL (reference sequence). CDR3 length equals 16 residues. The CDR3 here is CASSRNPGQGYETQYF. CDR3 bases: TGTGCCAGCAGCCGGAATCCGGGACAGGGATATGAGACCCAGTACTTC.

The chain is built from TRBV19 and TRBJ2-2, with D tentatively TRBD1 (5 bases). Germline-derived CDR1 and CDR2 are LNHDA and SQIVND (reference sequence). This CDR3 has 13 amino acids. Trimming stripped 5 bases from V and 7 bases from J, with 11 bases between. CDR3 sequence: CASSWTRGGELFF. In nucleotides, the CDR3 is TGTGCCAGTAGTTGGACAAGGGGCGGGGAGCTGTTTTTT.

The chain uses TRBV18 and TRBJ1-1; possible D gene TRBD1, 5 bases. Between the trimmed V and J ends, which lost 3 bases and 5 bases, there was a span of 10 bases. CDR1 and CDR2 (germline): KGHSH, LQKENI. The CDR3 loop spans 13 amino acids. CDR3 in amino acids: CASSPQGWTEAFF. The CDR3 DNA reads TGTGCCAGCTCACCGCAGGGCTGGACTGAAGCTTTCTTT.

This rearrangement joins TRBV7-2 to TRBJ2-3, with 12 bases aligning to TRBD2. The CDR3 has 16 residues. Germline V gives CDR1 SGHTA, CDR2 FQGNSA. V was pared by 4 bases and J by 5 bases, with 7 bases of the junction left unmatched. The CDR3 loop reads CASSSRTSGALDTQYF. Here the CDR3 DNA reads TGTGCCAGCAGCTCCAGGACTAGCGGGGCTTTAGATACGCAGTATTTT.

Here the CDR3 reads CASSKGVQPQHF. CDR3 sequence (DNA): TGTGCCAGCAGCAAAGGGGTGCAGCCCCAGCATTTT. This chain connects TRBV12-3 or TRBV12-4 to TRBJ1-5; tentatively, D is TRBD1 (5 bases). V was clipped by 6 bases and J by 7 bases, with 10 bases between them. This CDR3 spans 12 amino acids.

V and J are TRBV5-4 and TRBJ2-1, with 7 bases that match TRBD2. Looked up from germline, CDR1 is SGHNT and CDR2 is YYREEE (reference sequence). The CDR3 is 15 residues long. J was trimmed by 8 bases and V by 0 bases; bases with no gene match: 8. This CDR3 reads CASSLASWREYEQFF. As DNA, the CDR3 is TGTGCCAGCAGCTTGGCCTCTTGGCGGGAGTATGAGCAGTTCTTC.

The CDR3 nucleotides are TGTGCCAGCAGCCAAGGAATCCTGCGGGACAGGGCCTACAATGAGCAGTTCTTC. Its protein is CASSQGILRDRAYNEQFF. This rearrangement joins TRBV4-2 to TRBJ2-1, with TRBD1 identical over 9 bases. The CDR3 loop spans 18 amino acids. The germline V gene has CDR1 LGHNA and CDR2 YNFKEQ. The V segment lost 1 base and the J segment 2 bases; nucleotides outside the gene matches: 9.

The V and J genes are TRBV29-1 and TRBJ2-4; D gene uncertain. V lost 3 bases and J lost 3, with 12 bases in between. The CDR3 covers 14 residues. Germline V gene sequence: CDR1 SQVTM, CDR2 ANQGSEA. CDR3 amino acids: CSVEGRNDKNIQYF. In DNA, the CDR3 is TGCAGCGTTGAGGGCAGGAACGACAAAAACATTCAGTACTTC.

V usage is TRBV6-6 and J usage is TRBJ2-7; 7 positions agree with TRBD2. This CDR3 contains 15 residues. V was clipped by 2 bases and J by 1 base; unmatched bases: 5. Germline V gives CDR1 MNHNY, CDR2 SVGAGI (reference sequence). The CDR3 coding sequence is TGTGCCAGCAGTTACCTATCGGGACTATCCTACGAGCAGTACTTC. Its translation is CASSYLSGLSYEQYF.

The table lists this clone with a few counts. The chain carries TRBV2 and TRBJ2-2; 11 nucleotides align to TRBD1. V lost 6 bases and J lost 5; bases outside the gene matches: 2. This CDR3 has 14 amino acids. From germline, CDR1 is SNHLY and CDR2 FYNNEI. CDR3: CASRDRGLTGELFF. CDR3 nucleotide sequence: TGTGCCAGCAGGGACAGGGGGCTTACCGGGGAGCTGTTTTTT.

The chain carries TRBV7-2 and TRBJ2-3, with 7 nucleotides matching TRBD2. CDR3 length: 16 residues. In germline, CDR1 is SGHTA, CDR2 FQGNSA. Losses at the gene ends were 2 bases for V and 4 bases for J; bases not matched to a gene: 9. The chain's CDR3 is CASSLNGGSISDTQYF. CDR3 DNA sequence: TGTGCCAGCAGCTTAAATGGCGGGAGTATATCAGATACGCAGTATTTT. The whole variable domain, filled in from reference TRBV7-2 and TRBJ2-3, reads GAGVSQSPSNKVTEKGKDVELRCDPISGHTALYWYRQSLGQGLEFLIYFQGNSAPDKSGLPSDRFSAERTGGSVSTLTIQRTQQEDSAVYLCASSLNGGSISDTQYFGPGTRLTVL.

The V and J genes are TRBV6-2 or TRBV6-3 and TRBJ1-5, with a tentative D call TRBD1 (5 bases). The CDR3 contains 16 residues. V lost 6 bases and J 0 bases, leaving 15 bases between the germline ends. From germline, CDR1 is MNHEY and CDR2 SVGEGT. The CDR3 is CASSLPDSYSNQPQHF. DNA for the CDR3: TGTGCCAGCAGCCTTCCCGACAGTTATAGCAATCAGCCCCAGCATTTT.

This chain joins TRBV18 and TRBJ1-1; D may be TRBD1 (5 bases). The CDR3 is 14 residues long. CDR1 is KGHSH, CDR2 LQKENI, per germline. V gave up 5 bases and J gave up 3 bases, with 13 bases separating them. CDR3 residues: CASSSNSGDTEAFF. The CDR3 bases are TGTGCCAGCTCATCCAATTCGGGGGACACTGAAGCTTTCTTT.

The chain recombines TRBV11-2 with TRBJ2-1, with D possibly TRBD1 on 6 matching bases. CDR1 and CDR2 (germline): SGHAT, FQNNGV. The length of the CDR3 is 14 residues. The ends were cut back, 3 bases at V and 6 bases at J, with 12 bases in the middle. The CDR3 reads CASSLVPGVNEQFF. CDR3 coding DNA: TGTGCCAGCAGCTTGGTCCCAGGGGTCAATGAGCAGTTCTTC.